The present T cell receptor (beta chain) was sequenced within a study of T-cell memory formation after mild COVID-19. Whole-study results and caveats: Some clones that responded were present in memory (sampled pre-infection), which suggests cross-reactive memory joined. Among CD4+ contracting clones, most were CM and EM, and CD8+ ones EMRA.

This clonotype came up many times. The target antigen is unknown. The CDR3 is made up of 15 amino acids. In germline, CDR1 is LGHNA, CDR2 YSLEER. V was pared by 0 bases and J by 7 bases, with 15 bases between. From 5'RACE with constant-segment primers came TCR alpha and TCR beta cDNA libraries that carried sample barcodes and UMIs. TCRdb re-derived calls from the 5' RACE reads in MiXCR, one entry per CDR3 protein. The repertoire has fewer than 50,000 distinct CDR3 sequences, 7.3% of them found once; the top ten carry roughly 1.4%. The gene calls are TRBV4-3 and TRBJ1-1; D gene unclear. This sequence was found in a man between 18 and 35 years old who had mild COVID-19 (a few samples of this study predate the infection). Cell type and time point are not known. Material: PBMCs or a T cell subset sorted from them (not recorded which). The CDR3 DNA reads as TGCGCCAGCAGCCAAGATATTTCTGGGAGCAGTGAAGCTTTCTTT. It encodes CASSQDISGSSEAFF.